A single sample gave rise to the 3 T cell receptor beta chains below, sequenced in a study of T cell responses to AZD1222 COVID-19 vaccine. Only in-frame clones appear in the TCRdb table, and some are missing; sequencing was by immunoSEQ multiplex PCR. The sample lists about 130,000 clones; 92% were seen once. The sample here was peripheral blood, taken on day 0 of AZD1222 vaccination. These receptors were taken from an adult in good health.

The gene calls are TRBV28 and TRBJ1-1; unclear D gene. Germline V lookup: CDR1 MDHEN, CDR2 SYDVKM. Trimming removed 3 bases at V and 2 bases at J, with 4 bases between. The length of the CDR3 is 12 residues. CDR3 residues: CASSLSNTEAFF. CDR3 in DNA: TGTGCCAGCAGTTTGAGCAACACTGAAGCTTTCTTT.

This rearrangement joins TRBV9 to TRBJ1-2; D uncertain. The V end was cut by 7 bases, the J end by 2 bases, with 18 bases between. Per germline, CDR1 SGDLS and CDR2 YYNGEE. CDR3 size: 15 residues. CDR3: CASSMAVGFNYGYTF. The CDR3 region has the DNA TGTGCCAGCTCGATGGCCGTGGGATTCAACTATGGCTACACCTTC.

This chain uses TRBV5-5 with TRBJ1-5, with 7 nucleotides matching TRBD1. CDR1 and CDR2 (germline): SGHKS, YYEKEE (reference sequence). The V gene end was trimmed by 0 bases and the J gene end by 11 bases; junction bases not matched to a gene: 5. The CDR3 runs to 13 residues. The CDR3 spells CASSLEGQRAQHF. Here the CDR3 DNA reads TGTGCCAGCAGCTTGGAGGGACAGCGCGCCCAGCATTTT.